Listed here are 26 T cell receptor beta chains from one sample, sequenced in a study of T cells expressing NK-cell markers. TCRdb re-called the 5' RACE reads, yielding one record per CDR3 amino acid sequence without DNA. The listing contains some 120,000 distinct CDR3 sequences. The sequencing sample was made of blood T cells: a sorted CD56 or NKG2C T cell subset, CD4+ or CD8+ T cells, or bulk PBMC T cells (not recorded which). The receptors originated from a woman between 18 and 70 years old in good health.

V is TRBV29-1 and J is TRBJ2-1; TCRdb's D gene call, TRBD1, goes unchecked for lack of DNA. Per the germline V gene, CDR1 is SQVTM and CDR2 is ANQGSEA. CDR3 length: 14 amino acids. CDR3 region: CSVAPGTGNNEQFF.

The chain links TRBV4-3 to TRBJ2-1; TCRdb picks TRBD2, but there is no DNA to check that call. CDR3 size: 16 residues. CDR1 and CDR2 from the germline V gene are LGHNA and YSLEER. CDR3: CASSQGDSPSTNEQFF.

The chain is built from TRBV19 and TRBJ2-3; TCRdb lists TRBD1, though no DNA is available to test this call. CDR1 is LNHDA, CDR2 SQIVND, per germline (reference sequence). The CDR3 has 15 residues. The CDR3 is CASSPPQGRLDTQYF.

This chain joins TRBV19 and TRBJ2-1; TCRdb names TRBD1, which stays unverified in the absence of DNA. This CDR3 has 15 amino acids. The germline V gene encodes CDR1 LNHDA and CDR2 SQIVND (reference sequence). This chain's CDR3 is CASSISPDRYNEQFF.

The J gene is TRBJ2-1, the V gene TRBV28. Germline V gene lookup returns CDR1 MDHEN and CDR2 SYDVKM. The CDR3 runs 14 residues. This CDR3 is CASSLGSAQYEQFF.

The rearrangement uses TRBV15 and TRBJ1-5; TCRdb designates TRBD1, a call that cannot be tested without DNA. Germline-derived CDR1 and CDR2 are LNHNV and YYDKDF (reference sequence). CDR3 length: 18 residues. CDR3 residues: CATSRPGQGPYSNQPQHF.

The CDR3 sequence is CASRNRDSSYNEQFF. J is TRBJ2-1 and V is TRBV10-3; TCRdb proposes TRBD2, but this gene call is untestable without DNA. Germline V lookup: CDR1 ENHRY, CDR2 SYGVKD. CDR3 length equals 15 residues.

The rearrangement links TRBV7-9 to TRBJ1-1; TCRdb proposes TRBD1, but this gene call is untestable without DNA. The CDR3 spans 14 residues. Germline loops: CDR1 SEHNR, CDR2 FQNEAQ (reference sequence). The CDR3 is CASSLVEGGTEAFF. Complete variable domain (other parts from reference TRBV7-9 and TRBJ1-1): DTGVSQNPRHKITKRGQNVTFRCDPISEHNRLYWYRQTLGQGPEFLTYFQNEAQLEKSRLLSDRFSAERPKGSFSTLEIQRTEQGDSAMYLCASSLVEGGTEAFFGQGTRLTVV.

The J gene is TRBJ1-1, the V gene TRBV4-3. CDR1 and CDR2 (germline): LGHNA, YSLEER. The length of the CDR3 is 16 residues. The chain's CDR3 is CASSQVISSMNTEAFF.

CDR3 protein: CSVPDGAYEQYF. The chain carries TRBV29-1 and TRBJ2-7. The germline CDR1 and CDR2 sequences are SQVTM and ANQGSEA. This CDR3 is 12 amino acids long.

V is TRBV7-3 and J is TRBJ2-7. The germline gives CDR1 SGHTA, CDR2 FQGTGA. The CDR3 length is 12 residues. CDR3 loop: CASSSVVGEQYF. Together with reference TRBV7-3 and TRBJ2-7, the CDR3 gives the full variable domain: GAGVSQTPSNKVTEKGKYVELRCDPISGHTALYWYRQSLGQGPEFLIYFQGTGAADDSGLPNDRFFAVRPEGSVSTLKIQRTERGDSAVYLCASSSVVGEQYFGPGTRLTVT.

This chain joins TRBV5-1 and TRBJ2-7. Germline CDR1 is SGHRS and CDR2 is YFSETQ. CDR3 length: 14 residues. CDR3 amino acids: CASSSSLGSYEQYF. Drawing the rest from reference TRBV5-1 and TRBJ2-7, the complete variable domain is KAGVTQTPRYLIKTRGQQVTLSCSPISGHRSVSWYQQTPGQGLQFLFEYFSETQRNKGNFPGRFSGRQFSNSRSEMNVSTLELGDSALYLCASSSSLGSYEQYFGPGTRLTVT.

The chain recombines TRBV20-1 with TRBJ1-2. CDR1 and CDR2 (germline): DFQATT, SNEGSKA (reference sequence). The CDR3 totals 13 residues. Here the CDR3 reads CSAREGVDYGYTF.

This chain connects TRBV12-3 or TRBV12-4 to TRBJ2-5; TCRdb indicates TRBD1, and absent DNA this call remains unverified. This CDR3 region has 15 residues. CDR3 protein: CASSPVARGGETQYF.

V gene TRBV24-1 combines with J gene TRBJ2-1. Germline CDR1 and CDR2: KGHDR and SFDVKD. CDR3 length: 18 residues. CDR3 region: CATSESAVGFLSYNEQFF.

The chain joins TRBV20-1 to TRBJ2-1; lacking DNA, the TRBD2 call made by TCRdb goes unchecked. This CDR3 contains 14 residues. The germline V gene encodes CDR1 DFQATT and CDR2 SNEGSKA (reference sequence). CDR3 region: CSAPLAGVYNEQFF.

The chain combines TRBV14 with TRBJ2-3; the TRBD1 assignment by TCRdb is unverifiable without DNA. The CDR3 spans 15 residues. Germline lookup yields CDR1 SGHDN and CDR2 FVKESK. The CDR3 reads CASSLGQTGSDTQYF. Supplemented by reference TRBV14 and TRBJ2-3, the full variable domain reads EAGVTQFPSHSVIEKGQTVTLRCDPISGHDNLYWYRRVMGKEIKFLLHFVKESKQDESGMPNNRFLAERTGGTYSTLKVQPAELEDSGVYFCASSLGQTGSDTQYFGPGTRLTVL.

The rearrangement links TRBV27 to TRBJ2-7; with no DNA, the TCRdb D assignment of TRBD2 cannot be verified. The germline CDR1 and CDR2 sequences are MNHEY and SMNVEV (reference sequence). The CDR3 sequence is 14 residues long. CDR3 region: CASSHREYAFEQYF.

V is TRBV27 and J is TRBJ2-1; TCRdb reports TRBD2, a call that lacks DNA to check it against. There are 16 residues in the CDR3. Germline V gene data show CDR1 as MNHEY and CDR2 as SMNVEV (reference sequence). The CDR3 here is CASSLTTSGGMDEQFF.

The chain is built from TRBV6-5 and TRBJ2-3; the TCRdb D gene call, TRBD1, has no DNA to confirm it. Germline V gene data show CDR1 as MNHEY and CDR2 as SVGAGI. The CDR3 runs to 14 residues. CDR3 loop: CASSYGGSEDTQYF.

The chain employs TRBV7-9 and TRBJ2-7; absent DNA, TCRdb's TRBD1 call cannot be checked. Germline lookup yields CDR1 SEHNR and CDR2 FQNEAQ (reference sequence). The CDR3 extends over 15 amino acids. The CDR3 protein is CASSHNRDRTYEQYF.

V is TRBV11-2 and J is TRBJ1-4; TCRdb selects TRBD1, and the lack of DNA leaves this call unchecked. Per germline, CDR1 SGHAT and CDR2 FQNNGV. This CDR3 is built from 15 residues. CDR3 sequence: CASSSSGGTNEKLFF.

This sequence joins TRBV11-2 and TRBJ2-6; there is no DNA to check the TCRdb D call of TRBD1. Germline CDR1 SGHAT, CDR2 FQNNGV. This CDR3 region has 19 residues. This chain's CDR3 is CASSSFPGTGESGANVLTF.

The chain carries TRBV10-3 and TRBJ1-1; TCRdb's assignment of TRBD1 cannot be checked, as there is no DNA. CDR1 is ENHRY and CDR2 is SYGVKD in the germline V gene. The CDR3 totals 14 residues. The CDR3 is CAISWENLVTEAFF.

This chain links TRBV5-1 with TRBJ2-7; TCRdb proposes TRBD2, but this gene call is untestable without DNA. The CDR3 has 14 amino acids. In germline, CDR1 is SGHRS, CDR2 YFSETQ. The CDR3 sequence: CASSLEAEGYEQYF.

V is TRBV12-3 or TRBV12-4 and J is TRBJ2-5; checking the TCRdb D call of TRBD1 is not possible without DNA. The CDR3 is 16 amino acids. The CDR3 region is CASSSTGFVIGETQYF.